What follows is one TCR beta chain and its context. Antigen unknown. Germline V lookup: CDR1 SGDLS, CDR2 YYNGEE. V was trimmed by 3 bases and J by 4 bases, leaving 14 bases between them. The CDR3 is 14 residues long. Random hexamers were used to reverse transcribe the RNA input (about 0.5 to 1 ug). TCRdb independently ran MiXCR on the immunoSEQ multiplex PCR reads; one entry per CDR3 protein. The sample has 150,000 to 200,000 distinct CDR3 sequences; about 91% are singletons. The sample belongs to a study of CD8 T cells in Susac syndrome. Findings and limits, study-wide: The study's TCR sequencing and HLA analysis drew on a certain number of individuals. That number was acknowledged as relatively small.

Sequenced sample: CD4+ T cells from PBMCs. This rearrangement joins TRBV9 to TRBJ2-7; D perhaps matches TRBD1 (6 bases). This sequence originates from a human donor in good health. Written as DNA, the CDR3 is TGTGCCAGCAGCGAGGGAGCTCAGGGGTACGAGCAGTACTTC. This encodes CASSEGAQGYEQYF.